This T cell receptor (beta chain) comes out of a study of T cell repertoires in cytomegalovirus infection. Looking at the study overall: Public TCR beta signature analysis indicated the presence of both CMV infection and matching HLA type.

TCRdb redid the calling of the reads with MiXCR, one entry per CDR3 protein. The sample has approximately 700,000 distinct CDR3 sequences, 35% to 45% seen once. The CDR3 length is 16 residues. Per the germline V gene, CDR1 is SEHNR and CDR2 is FQNEAQ (reference sequence). Trimming at V came to 5 bases and at J to 2 bases, leaving 8 bases not matched to a gene. The TCR originated in a human donor in good health (CMV status not recorded). Some clones in this sample may be carry-over from other donors' samples. The specimen was PBMCs. V gene TRBV7-9 combines with J gene TRBJ2-5; 10 nucleotides agree with TRBD2. This CDR3 is CASSPELAGLQETQYF. DNA of the CDR3: TGTGCCAGCAGCCCGGAACTAGCGGGATTACAAGAGACCCAGTACTTC.